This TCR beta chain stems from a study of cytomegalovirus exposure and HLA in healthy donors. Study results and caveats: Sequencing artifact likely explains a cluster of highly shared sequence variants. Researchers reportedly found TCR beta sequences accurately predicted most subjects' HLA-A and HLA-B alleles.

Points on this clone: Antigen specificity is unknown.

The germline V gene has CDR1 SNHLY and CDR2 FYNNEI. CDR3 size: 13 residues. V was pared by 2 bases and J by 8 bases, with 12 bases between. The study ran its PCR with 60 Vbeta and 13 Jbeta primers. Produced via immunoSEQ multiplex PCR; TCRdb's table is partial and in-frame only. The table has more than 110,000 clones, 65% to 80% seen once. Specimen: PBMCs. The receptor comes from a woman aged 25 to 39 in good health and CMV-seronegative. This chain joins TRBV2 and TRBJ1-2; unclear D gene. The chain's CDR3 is CASSENTRRGYTF. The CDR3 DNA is TGTGCCAGCAGTGAAAACACCCGTCGCGGCTACACCTTC.